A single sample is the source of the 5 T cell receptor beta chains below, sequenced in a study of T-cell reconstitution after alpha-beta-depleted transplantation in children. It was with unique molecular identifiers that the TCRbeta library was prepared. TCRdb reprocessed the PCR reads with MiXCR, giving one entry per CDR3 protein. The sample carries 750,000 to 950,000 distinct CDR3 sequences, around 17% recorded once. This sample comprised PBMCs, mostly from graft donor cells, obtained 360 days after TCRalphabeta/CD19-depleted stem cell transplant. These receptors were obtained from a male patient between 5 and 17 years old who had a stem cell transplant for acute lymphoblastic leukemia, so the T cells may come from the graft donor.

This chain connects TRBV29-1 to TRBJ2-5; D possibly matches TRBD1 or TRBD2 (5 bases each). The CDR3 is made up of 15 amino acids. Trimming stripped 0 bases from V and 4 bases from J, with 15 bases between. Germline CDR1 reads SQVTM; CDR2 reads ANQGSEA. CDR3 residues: CSVEDSGTLGETQYF. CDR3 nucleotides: TGCAGCGTTGAAGATTCCGGGACCCTTGGAGAGACCCAGTACTTC.

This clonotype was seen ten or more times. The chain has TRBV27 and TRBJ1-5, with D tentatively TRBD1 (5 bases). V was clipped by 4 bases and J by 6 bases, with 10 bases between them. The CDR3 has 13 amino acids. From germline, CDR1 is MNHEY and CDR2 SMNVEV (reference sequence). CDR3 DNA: TGTGCCAGCAGTTGGACGGGGACTCAGCCCCAGCATTTT. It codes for CASSWTGTQPQHF.

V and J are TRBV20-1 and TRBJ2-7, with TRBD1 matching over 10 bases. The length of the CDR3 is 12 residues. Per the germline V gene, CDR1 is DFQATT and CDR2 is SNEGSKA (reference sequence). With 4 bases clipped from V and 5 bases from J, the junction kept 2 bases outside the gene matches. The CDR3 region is CSATDRGHEQYF. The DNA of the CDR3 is TGCAGTGCTACCGACAGGGGGCACGAGCAGTACTTC.

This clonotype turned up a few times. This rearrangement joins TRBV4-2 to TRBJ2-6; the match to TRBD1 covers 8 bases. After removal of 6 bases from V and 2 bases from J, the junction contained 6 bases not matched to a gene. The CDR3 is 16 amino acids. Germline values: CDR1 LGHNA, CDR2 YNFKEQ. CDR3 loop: CASRSRGLTGANVLTF. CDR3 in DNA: TGTGCCAGCAGGTCCAGGGGGCTAACTGGGGCCAACGTCCTGACTTTC.

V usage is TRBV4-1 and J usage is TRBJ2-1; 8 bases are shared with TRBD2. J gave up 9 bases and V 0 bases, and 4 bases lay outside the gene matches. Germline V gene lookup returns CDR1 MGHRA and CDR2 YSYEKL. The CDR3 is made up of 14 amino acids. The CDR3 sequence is CASSQDRTSSEQFF. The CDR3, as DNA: TGCGCCAGCAGCCAAGACCGGACTAGCAGTGAGCAGTTCTTC.